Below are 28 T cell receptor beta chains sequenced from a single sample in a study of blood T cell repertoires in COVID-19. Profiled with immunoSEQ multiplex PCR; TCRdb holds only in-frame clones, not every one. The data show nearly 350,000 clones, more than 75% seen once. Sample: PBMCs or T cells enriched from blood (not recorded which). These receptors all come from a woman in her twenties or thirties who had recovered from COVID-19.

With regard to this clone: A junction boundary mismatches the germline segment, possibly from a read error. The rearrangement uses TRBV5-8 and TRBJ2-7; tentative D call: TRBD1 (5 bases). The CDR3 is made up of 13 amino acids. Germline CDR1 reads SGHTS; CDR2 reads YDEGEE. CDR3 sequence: CASSLAQARFQNF. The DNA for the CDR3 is TGTGCCAGCAGCTTGGCACAGGCCCGTTTTCAGAACTTC.

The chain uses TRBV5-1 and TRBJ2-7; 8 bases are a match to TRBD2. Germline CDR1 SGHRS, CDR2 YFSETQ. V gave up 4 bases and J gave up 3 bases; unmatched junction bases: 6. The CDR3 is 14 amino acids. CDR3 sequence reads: CASSDGGGSYEQYF. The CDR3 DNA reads TGCGCCAGCAGCGATGGCGGGGGGAGCTACGAGCAGTACTTC.

CDR3 sequence (DNA): TGTGCCAGCAGCACCGGGACACTTACCTACGAGCAGTACTTC. This sequence encodes CASSTGTLTYEQYF. The rearrangement links TRBV5-5 to TRBJ2-7, with D possibly TRBD1 on 6 matching bases. CDR3 length equals 14 residues. V shed 4 bases and J shed 2 bases, with 13 bases lying between them. CDR1 is SGHKS, CDR2 YYEKEE, per germline (reference sequence).

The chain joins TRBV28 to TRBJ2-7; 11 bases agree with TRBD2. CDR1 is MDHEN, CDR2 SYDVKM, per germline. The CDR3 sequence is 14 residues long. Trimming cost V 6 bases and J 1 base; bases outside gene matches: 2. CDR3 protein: CASRSSGGSYEQYF. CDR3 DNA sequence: TGTGCCAGCAGATCTAGCGGGGGGTCCTACGAGCAGTACTTC.

The CDR3: CASGRTGPDTQYF. CDR3 coding DNA: TGTGCCAGCGGACGGACAGGGCCAGATACGCAGTATTTT. The gene calls are TRBV25-1 and TRBJ2-3, with 8 bases matching TRBD1. There are 13 residues in the CDR3. The germline gives CDR1 MGHDK, CDR2 SYGVNS. Losses at the gene ends were 8 bases for V and 4 bases for J; bases not matched to a gene: 5.

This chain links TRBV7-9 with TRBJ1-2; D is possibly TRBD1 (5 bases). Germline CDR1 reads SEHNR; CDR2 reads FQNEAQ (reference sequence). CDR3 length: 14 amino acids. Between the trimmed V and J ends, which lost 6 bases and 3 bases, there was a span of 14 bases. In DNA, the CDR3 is TGTGCCAGCAGTTTTAGTTGGGGGGACTATGGCTACACCTTC. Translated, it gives CASSFSWGDYGYTF.

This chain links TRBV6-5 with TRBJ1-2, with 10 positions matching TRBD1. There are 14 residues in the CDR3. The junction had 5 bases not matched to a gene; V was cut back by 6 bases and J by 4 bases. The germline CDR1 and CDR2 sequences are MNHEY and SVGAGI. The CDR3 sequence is CASRMGQGSYGYTF. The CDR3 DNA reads TGTGCCAGCAGGATGGGACAGGGGAGCTATGGCTACACCTTC.

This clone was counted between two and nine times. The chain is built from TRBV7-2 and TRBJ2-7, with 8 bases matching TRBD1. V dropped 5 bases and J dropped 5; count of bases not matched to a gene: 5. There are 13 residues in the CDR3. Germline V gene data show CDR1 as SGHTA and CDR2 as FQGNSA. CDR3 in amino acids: CASSIDRGHEQYF. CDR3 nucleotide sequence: TGTGCCAGCAGCATCGACAGGGGACACGAGCAGTACTTC.

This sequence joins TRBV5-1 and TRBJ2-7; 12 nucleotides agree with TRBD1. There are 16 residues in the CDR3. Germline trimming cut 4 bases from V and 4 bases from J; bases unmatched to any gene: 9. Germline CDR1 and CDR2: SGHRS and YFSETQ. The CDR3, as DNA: TGCGCCAGCAGCCAGAAATCGGGACAGGGGGCATACGAGCAGTACTTC. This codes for CASSQKSGQGAYEQYF.

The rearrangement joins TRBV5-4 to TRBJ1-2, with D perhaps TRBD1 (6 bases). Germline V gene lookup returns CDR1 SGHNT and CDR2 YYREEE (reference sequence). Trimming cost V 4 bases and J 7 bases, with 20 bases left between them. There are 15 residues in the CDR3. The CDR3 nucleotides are TGTGCCAGCAGCCTACCCCAGGGGACCGTGAGTGGCTACACCTTC. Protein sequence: CASSLPQGTVSGYTF.

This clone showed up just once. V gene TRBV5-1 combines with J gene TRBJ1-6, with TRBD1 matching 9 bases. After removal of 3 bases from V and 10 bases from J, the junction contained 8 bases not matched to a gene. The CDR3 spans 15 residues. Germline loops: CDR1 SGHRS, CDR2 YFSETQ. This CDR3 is CASSSGQGFRSPLHF. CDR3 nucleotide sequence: TGCGCCAGCAGCTCAGGACAGGGGTTTCGCTCACCCCTCCACTTT.

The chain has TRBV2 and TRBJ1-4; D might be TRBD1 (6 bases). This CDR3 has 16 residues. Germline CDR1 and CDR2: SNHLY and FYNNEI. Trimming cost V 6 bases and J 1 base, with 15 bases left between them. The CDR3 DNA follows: TGTGCCAGCAGGGGCTGGGGGGGGCAAACTAATGAAAAACTGTTTTTT. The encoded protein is CASRGWGGQTNEKLFF.

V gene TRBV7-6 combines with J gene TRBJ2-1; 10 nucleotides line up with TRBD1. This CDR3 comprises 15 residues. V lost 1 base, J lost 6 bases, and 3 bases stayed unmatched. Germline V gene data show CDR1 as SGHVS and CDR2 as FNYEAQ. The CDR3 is CASSLEDRGINEQFF. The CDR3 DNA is TGTGCCAGCAGCTTAGAGGACAGGGGGATCAATGAGCAGTTCTTC. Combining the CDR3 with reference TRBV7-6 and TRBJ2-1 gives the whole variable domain GAGVSQSPRYKVTKRGQDVALRCDPISGHVSLYWYRQALGQGPEFLTYFNYEAQQDKSGLPNDRFSAERPEGSISTLTIQRTEQRDSAMYRCASSLEDRGINEQFFGPGTRLTVL.

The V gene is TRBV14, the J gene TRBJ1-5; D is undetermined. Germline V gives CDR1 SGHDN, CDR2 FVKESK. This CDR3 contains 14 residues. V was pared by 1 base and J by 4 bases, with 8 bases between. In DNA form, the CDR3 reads TGTGCCAGCAGCCAAGTCGGGGTGAATCAGCCCCAGCATTTT. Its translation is CASSQVGVNQPQHF.

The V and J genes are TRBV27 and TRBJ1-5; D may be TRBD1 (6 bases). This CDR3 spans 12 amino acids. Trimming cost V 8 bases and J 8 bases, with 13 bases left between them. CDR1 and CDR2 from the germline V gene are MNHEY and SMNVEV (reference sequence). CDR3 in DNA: TGTGCCAGCTCGGGACAAGCGGAGCCCCAGCATTTT. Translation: CASSGQAEPQHF.

CDR3: CASSFGTGDEQYF. The CDR3, as DNA: TGTGCCAGCAGCTTCGGGACAGGGGACGAGCAGTACTTC. V gene TRBV13 combines with J gene TRBJ2-7, with 10 bases lining up with TRBD1. Germline V gives CDR1 PRHDT, CDR2 FYEKMQ (reference sequence). The CDR3 is 13 amino acids. V gave up 3 bases and J gave up 5 bases; unmatched junction bases: 1.

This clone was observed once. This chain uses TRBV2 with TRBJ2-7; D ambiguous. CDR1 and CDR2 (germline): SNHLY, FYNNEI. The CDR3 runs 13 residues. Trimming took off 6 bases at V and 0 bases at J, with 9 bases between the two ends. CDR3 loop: CASRREPSYEQYF. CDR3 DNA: TGTGCCAGCAGAAGAGAACCCTCCTACGAGCAGTACTTC.

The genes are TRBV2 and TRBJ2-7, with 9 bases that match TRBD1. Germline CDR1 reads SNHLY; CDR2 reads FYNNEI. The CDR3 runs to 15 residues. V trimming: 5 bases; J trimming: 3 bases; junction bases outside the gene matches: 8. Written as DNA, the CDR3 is TGTGCCAGCAGTTTTCCGAAGGGACAGGGCTACGAGCAGTACTTC. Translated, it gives CASSFPKGQGYEQYF.

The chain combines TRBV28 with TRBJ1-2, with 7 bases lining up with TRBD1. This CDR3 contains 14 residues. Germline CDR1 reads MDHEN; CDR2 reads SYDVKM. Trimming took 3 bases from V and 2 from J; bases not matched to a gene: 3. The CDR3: CASSFEGANYGYTF. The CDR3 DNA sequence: TGTGCCAGCAGTTTTGAGGGGGCGAACTATGGCTACACCTTC.

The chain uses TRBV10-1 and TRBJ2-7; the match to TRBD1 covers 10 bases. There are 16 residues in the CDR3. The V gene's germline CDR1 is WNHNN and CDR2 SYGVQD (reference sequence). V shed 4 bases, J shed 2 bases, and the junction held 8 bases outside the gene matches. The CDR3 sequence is CASSGGQGVPTYEQYF. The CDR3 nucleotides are TGCGCCAGCAGTGGTGGACAGGGGGTGCCAACCTACGAGCAGTACTTC.

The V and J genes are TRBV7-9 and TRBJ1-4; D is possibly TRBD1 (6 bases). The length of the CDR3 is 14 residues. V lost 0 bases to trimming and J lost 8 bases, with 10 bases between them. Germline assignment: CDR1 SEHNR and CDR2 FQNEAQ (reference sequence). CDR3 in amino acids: CASSLAGGEEKLFF. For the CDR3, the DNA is TGTGCCAGCAGCTTAGCAGGGGGGGAGGAAAAACTGTTTTTT.

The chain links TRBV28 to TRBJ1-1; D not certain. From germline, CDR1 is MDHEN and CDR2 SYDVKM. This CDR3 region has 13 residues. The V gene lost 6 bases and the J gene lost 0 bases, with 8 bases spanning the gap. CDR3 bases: TGTGCCAGCAGGGGCGGGGTGAACACTGAAGCTTTCTTT. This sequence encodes CASRGGVNTEAFF.

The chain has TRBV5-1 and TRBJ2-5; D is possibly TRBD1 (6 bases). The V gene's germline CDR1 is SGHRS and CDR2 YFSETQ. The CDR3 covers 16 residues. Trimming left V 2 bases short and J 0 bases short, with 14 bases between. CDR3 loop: CASSLGQSWYQETQYF. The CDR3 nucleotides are TGCGCCAGCAGCTTAGGACAGTCATGGTACCAAGAGACCCAGTACTTC. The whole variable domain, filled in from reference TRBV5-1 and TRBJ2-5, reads KAGVTQTPRYLIKTRGQQVTLSCSPISGHRSVSWYQQTPGQGLQFLFEYFSETQRNKGNFPGRFSGRQFSNSRSEMNVSTLELGDSALYLCASSLGQSWYQETQYFGPGTRLLVL.

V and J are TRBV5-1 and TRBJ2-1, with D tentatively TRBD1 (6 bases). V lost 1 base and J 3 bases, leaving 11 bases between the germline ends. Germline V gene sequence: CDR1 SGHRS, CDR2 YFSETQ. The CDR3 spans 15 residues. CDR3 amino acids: CASSLQQGSYNEQFF. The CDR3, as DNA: TGCGCCAGCAGCTTGCAGCAGGGGAGCTACAATGAGCAGTTCTTC.

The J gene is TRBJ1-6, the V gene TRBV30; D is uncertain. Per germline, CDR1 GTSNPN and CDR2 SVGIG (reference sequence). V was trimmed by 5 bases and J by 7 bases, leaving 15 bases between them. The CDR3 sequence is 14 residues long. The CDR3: CAWGEGSENSPLHF. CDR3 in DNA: TGTGCCTGGGGGGAGGGCAGCGAAAATTCACCCCTCCACTTT.

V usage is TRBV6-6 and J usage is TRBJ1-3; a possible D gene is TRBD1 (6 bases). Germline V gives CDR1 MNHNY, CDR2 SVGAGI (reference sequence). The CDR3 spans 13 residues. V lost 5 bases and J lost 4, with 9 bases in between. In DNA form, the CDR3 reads TGTGCCAGCAGTACAGGGATGGGAAACACCATATATTTT. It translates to CASSTGMGNTIYF.

CDR3 nucleotides: TGTGCCAGCAGCGTCAGTCCGGGTGCCTACGAGCAGTACTTC. It encodes CASSVSPGAYEQYF. The rearrangement uses TRBV9 and TRBJ2-7, with no clear D. The CDR3 is 14 amino acids. Trimming stripped 2 bases from V and 2 bases from J, with 11 bases between. Per germline, CDR1 SGDLS and CDR2 YYNGEE.

CDR3 sequence reads: CASSPRGQGPYNEQFF. As DNA, the CDR3 is TGCGCCAGCAGCCCCCGGGGACAGGGCCCCTACAATGAGCAGTTCTTC. The V call is TRBV5-1, the J call TRBJ2-1, with TRBD1 identical over 9 bases. V was pared by 4 bases and J by 2 bases, with 7 bases of the junction left unmatched. The CDR3 length is 16 residues. Per the germline V gene, CDR1 is SGHRS and CDR2 is YFSETQ.